This T cell receptor (beta chain) is drawn from a study of T cell responses to AZD1222 COVID-19 vaccine. Overall study results and limits: Receipt of two AZD1222 doses was followed by a rise in Spike-specific TCR breadth and depth. There were repertoire samples only from the period after the peak T cell response. Only a handful of AZD1222 recipients were seropositive at baseline. The study reported that nearly half of spike-specific TCRs target unmutated variant regions.

With 2 bases removed from V and 2 bases from J, the gap between germline ends came to 7 bases. The CDR3 is made up of 13 amino acids. From germline, CDR1 is LGHDT and CDR2 YNNKEL (reference sequence). Profiled with immunoSEQ multiplex PCR; TCRdb holds only in-frame clones, not every one. This sample has about 130,000 clones; just over 85% occur once, and the top ten carry under 20%. This clone was recorded once. Its matching antigen is unknown. The chain couples TRBV3-1 (or the pseudogene TRBV3-2) to TRBJ2-7; D not certain. This receptor was obtained from an adult in good health. The specimen comprised peripheral blood, sampled on day 0 of MenACWY control vaccination. In DNA form, the CDR3 reads TGTGCCAGCAGCCAATTCGGAACCTACGAGCAGTACTTC. Translating it yields CASSQFGTYEQYF.